These T cell receptor beta chains were read from a single sample in a study of blood T cell repertoires in COVID-19. Assay used: immunoSEQ multiplex PCR; TCRdb lists only in-frame clones, some missing. The repertoire holds a few hundred thousand clones, with approximately 86% as singletons. Material: peripheral blood. The source is a man aged 55-75 years with acute or convalescent COVID-19. CDR3s include the opening cysteine and the closing phenylalanine or tryptophan. The D gene is left open where the match is weak. The size field is filled for only some rows; it gives once, few, many or a size class.

V	J	D	size	CDR3
TRBV6-6	TRBJ1-1	-	-	CASRKGETEAFF
TRBV28	TRBJ1-2	TRBD1	-	CASSTRRQGEDYGYTF
TRBV19	TRBJ1-1	-	few	CASSIGHRLNTEAFF
TRBV29-1	TRBJ1-1	-	-	CSAMRGVGTEAFF
TRBV9	TRBJ2-6	-	-	CASSPRGAGANVLTF
TRBV7-9	TRBJ2-5	TRBD2	once	CASSEPGLAGGRETQYF
TRBV12-3/TRBV12-4	TRBJ2-7	-	-	CASRITRSEQYF
TRBV5-1	TRBJ2-3	-	few	CASSLELGGTDTQYF
TRBV25-1	TRBJ1-1	-	-	CASSPSRGTNTEAFF
TRBV7-3	TRBJ2-2	TRBD2	-	CASSSGLAPRGELFF
TRBV3-1/TRBV3-2	TRBJ1-1	TRBD1	-	CASSQGQGGNTEAFF
TRBV28	TRBJ2-3	TRBD2	-	CASSHSGGSTDTQYF
TRBV6-5	TRBJ2-1	TRBD2	once	CASVRLAGALDEQFF
TRBV6-2/TRBV6-3	TRBJ1-4	-	-	CASSYRGDTNEKLFF
TRBV3-1/TRBV3-2	TRBJ2-3	TRBD2	once	CASSQSGGRTDTQYF
TRBV5-1	TRBJ2-3	TRBD1	-	CASSLLQGLGTDTQYF
TRBV5-1	TRBJ1-1	-	-	CASSLATAGREAFF
TRBV6-5	TRBJ1-2	-	-	CASSYLDTANYGYTF
TRBV7-2	TRBJ2-3	TRBD2	-	CASSLAFGSGGRTDTQYF
TRBV18	TRBJ2-7	-	-	CASSPQGRVWEQYF
TRBV7-3	TRBJ2-2	TRBD1	-	CASSYGQGAGGELFF
TRBV13	TRBJ2-1	TRBD1	-	CASSLGGQGYNEQFF
TRBV7-2	TRBJ1-5	-	-	CASGTNSNQPQHF
TRBV5-4	TRBJ1-1	-	-	CASSLDWANTEAFF
TRBV20-1	TRBJ2-3	-	-	CSASLRGMNTQYF
TRBV7-9	TRBJ1-4	-	-	CASSLGASTNEKLFF
TRBV13	TRBJ1-1	-	-	CASSQWWGPAEAFF
TRBV7-2	TRBJ2-3	TRBD2	few	CASSLYALAGDTQYF
TRBV19	TRBJ2-2	-	-	CASSRVVSSANTGELFF